A selection of T cell receptor beta chains follows, all from one sample in a study of T cell changes during pregnancy in multiple sclerosis. The table came from immunoSEQ multiplex PCR; TCRdb's copy has only in-frame clones and leaves some out. This table holds tens of thousands of clones, around 94% found once. The source material was peripheral blood, sampled in the third trimester of pregnancy. The receptors were sampled from a female donor with multiple sclerosis, enrolled in a pregnancy study. CDR3s include the opening cysteine and the closing phenylalanine or tryptophan. The order of the fields is CDR3 DNA, CDR3 protein, D gene, clone size, J gene, V gene. D genes are given only for firm matches. Only part of the rows carry a size: once, few, many, or a class if the clone is expanded.

DNA: TGTGCCAGCAGCTCGGGACAGGGCTACTCGAGCTCCTACGAGCAGTACTTC
CDR3: CASSSGQGYSSSYEQYF
D: TRBD1
size: .
J: TRBJ2-7
V: TRBV5-6

DNA: TGTGCCAGCAACCCCGTGGGGGGGCGGTACACTGAAGCTTTCTTT
CDR3: CASNPVGGRYTEAFF
D: .
size: .
J: TRBJ1-1
V: TRBV28

DNA: TGTGCCAGCAGTGGAGGGCGGGAGGCAGATACGCAGTATTTT
CDR3: CASSGGREADTQYF
D: TRBD2
size: once
J: TRBJ2-3
V: TRBV6-4

DNA: TGTGCCAGCTCACCGTTTGCGGGAGAGGCCGGGGAGCTGTTTTTT
CDR3: CASSPFAGEAGELFF
D: TRBD2
size: once
J: TRBJ2-2
V: TRBV18

DNA: TGTGCCAGCAGTCCGGGGAGGGGAGAGCAGTACTTC
CDR3: CASSPGRGEQYF
D: TRBD2
size: .
J: TRBJ2-7
V: TRBV27

DNA: TGTGCCAGCAGTTACTCCGGGACAGGGGCCCTATCCGCAGCTTTCTTT
CDR3: CASSYSGTGALSAAFF
D: TRBD1
size: once
J: TRBJ1-1
V: TRBV6-5

DNA: TGCAGTGCTGGACAGGGGAGTGAGCAGTTCTTC
CDR3: CSAGQGSEQFF
D: TRBD1
size: .
J: TRBJ2-1
V: TRBV20-1

DNA: TGTGCCAGCAGTTACGACTTGGGAGAGCGGAACACTGAAGCTTTCTTT
CDR3: CASSYDLGERNTEAFF
D: .
size: .
J: TRBJ1-1
V: TRBV6-5

DNA: TGTGCCAGCAGTGAACCCCGTGGCAGGGCCCAAGAGACCCAGTACTTC
CDR3: CASSEPRGRAQETQYF
D: .
size: once
J: TRBJ2-5
V: TRBV6-1

DNA: TGCGCCAGCAGCCAGGGACAGGACAGCACAGATACGCAGTATTTT
CDR3: CASSQGQDSTDTQYF
D: TRBD1
size: .
J: TRBJ2-3
V: TRBV4-1